The clone carrying this T cell receptor beta chain was detected ten times or more. What it binds is not known. Unique molecular identifiers, one per molecule, were present on every TCR cDNA molecule. TCRdb used MiXCR to reprocess the 5' RACE reads, holding one entry per CDR3 protein. The sample lists 15,000 to 20,000 distinct CDR3 sequences; around 7% were seen once. Time point here: sample taken at primary tumor resection. The donors were approximately 70 patients with non-small cell lung cancer that was early-stage and untreated. This sample was included in a study of spatial heterogeneity in lung cancer. The study, taken as a whole, reports: For expanded intratumoral alpha and beta TCRs, counts tracked tumor mutation counts.

The sequence was collected from a female donor with early-stage non-small cell lung cancer. The sequencing here drew on lung tumor tissue, taken at surgery.

Here the CDR3 DNA reads TGCAGTGCTAGACCCCCGCTATCTAGCACAGATACGCAGTATTTT. Amino acid sequence: CSARPPLSSTDTQYF. V is TRBV20-1 and J is TRBJ2-3; D unclear. CDR3 size: 15 residues. V was cut by 2 bases and J by 0 bases, with 12 bases left in between. Germline V gene data show CDR1 as DFQATT and CDR2 as SNEGSKA (reference sequence).